This TCR beta chain appears in the sequencing data of a study of T cells in Graves' hyperthyroidism and ophthalmopathy. This clonotype was counted at least ten times. Its target is not known. Overall study findings and caveats: Most clonotypes expanded in the thyroid (above 0.001) were also present in blood. Using 13 V-J features, a model discriminated ophthalmopathy from stable hyperthyroidism.

TCR beta CDR3 region amplification was performed from RNA transcripts. RT-PCR in the first round (using the HTBI primer set) targeted the TCR CDR3. TCRdb called the multiplex PCR reads again in MiXCR, with one record for every CDR3 protein. The repertoire has under 750,000 distinct CDR3 sequences, 18% of them found once; the top ten carry roughly 17%. CDR1 and CDR2 (germline): SGHTA, FQGNSA. The V and J ends lost 5 bases and 3 bases, in that order; junction bases with no gene match: 11. This CDR3 is built from 16 residues. Sequencing was performed on blood. The TCR was taken from a woman aged 50 to 65 with Graves' hyperthyroidism that later progressed to Graves' ophthalmopathy. The chain has TRBV7-2 and TRBJ2-3; 7 nucleotides match TRBD1. CDR3 bases: TGTGCCAGCAGCCCGAACAGGGGCACGGGAACAGATACGCAGTATTTT. Amino acids: CASSPNRGTGTDTQYF.